This paragraph covers one T cell receptor (beta chain) sequence. Its matching antigen is unknown. Together with a sample-barcoded 5' primer, a J-beta primer mix was included in a second PCR lasting roughly 6 to 12 cycles. Through a template-switch adaptor with 12 random nucleotides, each cDNA molecule received a tag. At least 2.5 million CDR3-containing paired-end reads were obtained per sample. TCRdb analysed the 5' RACE reads with MiXCR anew, one entry per CDR3 protein. The table lists 700,000 or so distinct CDR3 sequences, 22% of them singletons. This sample was taken from a study of blood T cells in healthy people across ages. CDR3 size: 12 residues. CDR1 is DFQATT, CDR2 SNEGSKA, per germline (reference sequence). Whole-study findings and limits: Measured against age, TCR beta diversity per million T cells decreased in a roughly linear manner.

The rearrangement links TRBV20-1 to TRBJ2-5; no reliable D call. The DNA matches TRBJ2-7 better at its end, which makes the J call doubtful. This receptor was identified in a man between 65 and 85 years old in good health. The sequencing sample was made of blood. Written as DNA, the CDR3 is TGCAGTGCTAGAGATACTGATTACGAGCAGTACTTC. Translating it yields CSARDTDYEQYF.